This T cell receptor beta chain derives from a study of blood T cells in healthy people across ages. Next came a second PCR, run for roughly 7 to 12 cycles, which used a sample-barcoded 5' primer along with a J-beta primer mix. MiXCR, run by TCRdb on the 5' RACE reads, gives a single entry per CDR3 protein. The table shows roughly 800,000 distinct CDR3 sequences, with over 45% occurring only once. CDR1 and CDR2 (germline): LGHDT, YNNKEL (reference sequence). The CDR3 spans 13 residues. This clonotype was seen only a few times. The TCR comes from a man aged 25 to 40 in good health. The chain combines TRBV3-1 with TRBJ2-4, with no clear D. The end of the DNA fits TRBJ2-5 better, so the J call may be wrong. The sequencing sample was made of blood. This chain's CDR3 is CASSRILGETQYF. CDR3 DNA: TGTGCCAGCAGTCGTATCCTCGGGGAGACCCAGTACTTC.